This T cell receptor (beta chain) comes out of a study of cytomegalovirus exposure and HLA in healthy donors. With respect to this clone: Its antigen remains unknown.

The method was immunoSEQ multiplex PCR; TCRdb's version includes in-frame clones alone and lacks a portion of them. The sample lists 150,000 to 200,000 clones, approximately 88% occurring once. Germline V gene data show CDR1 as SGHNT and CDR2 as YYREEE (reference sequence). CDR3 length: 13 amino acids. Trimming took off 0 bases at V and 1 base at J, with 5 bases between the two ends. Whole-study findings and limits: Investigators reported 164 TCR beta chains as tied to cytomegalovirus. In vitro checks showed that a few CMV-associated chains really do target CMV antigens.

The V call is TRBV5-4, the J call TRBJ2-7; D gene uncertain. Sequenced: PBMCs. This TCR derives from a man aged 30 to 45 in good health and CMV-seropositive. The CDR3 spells CASSLATSYEQYF. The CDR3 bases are TGTGCCAGCAGCTTGGCCACATCCTACGAGCAGTACTTC. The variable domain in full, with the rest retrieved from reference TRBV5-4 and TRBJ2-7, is ETGVTQSPTHLIKTRGQQVTLRCSSQSGHNTVSWYQQALGQGPQFIFQYYREEENGRGNFPPRFSGLQFPNYSSELNVNALELDDSALYLCASSLATSYEQYFGPGTRLTVT.